This passage covers 19 T cell receptor beta chains from one sample sequenced in a study of T cell repertoires in cytomegalovirus infection. Their antigens are not known. TCRdb itself ran the reads through MiXCR, one entry per CDR3 protein. The data hold roughly 990,000 distinct CDR3 sequences, with roughly 31% observed a single time. The sequenced sample was cultured CD8+ T cells from PBMCs, obtained from culture after CMV antigen stimulation. The receptor set was obtained from a human donor in good health (CMV status not recorded). Some clones in this sample may be carry-over from other donors' samples.

The chain uses TRBV7-9 and TRBJ1-6, with no clear D. V lost 5 bases and J lost 8, with 13 bases in between. The CDR3 loop spans 14 amino acids. Looked up from germline, CDR1 is SEHNR and CDR2 is FQNEAQ (reference sequence). CDR3 loop: CASSQGVSDSPLHF. As DNA, the CDR3 is TGTGCCAGCAGCCAAGGAGTCTCCGATTCACCCCTCCACTTT. Complete variable domain (other parts from reference TRBV7-9 and TRBJ1-6): DTGVSQNPRHKITKRGQNVTFRCDPISEHNRLYWYRQTLGQGPEFLTYFQNEAQLEKSRLLSDRFSAERPKGSFSTLEIQRTEQGDSAMYLCASSQGVSDSPLHFGNGTRLTVT.

This clonotype was observed a few times. The J gene is TRBJ1-2, the V gene TRBV7-9, with D possibly being TRBD1 (6 bases). The CDR3 runs to 16 residues. V gave up 0 bases and J gave up 5 bases, with 16 bases separating them. Germline V gene lookup returns CDR1 SEHNR and CDR2 FQNEAQ (reference sequence). The CDR3 region is CASSLAGRGLLYGYTF. In nucleotides, the CDR3 is TGTGCCAGCAGCTTAGCAGGCAGGGGCCTCCTGTATGGCTACACCTTC.

This clonotype was seen a few times. The gene calls are TRBV29-1 and TRBJ2-2; D is undetermined. Deletions cut 6 bases from V and 6 bases from J, with 8 bases between. CDR1 and CDR2 (germline): SQVTM, ANQGSEA. The CDR3 is 11 amino acids. The CDR3 DNA is TGCAGCGTCTTGGGGTCCGGGGAGCTGTTTTTT. Translating it yields CSVLGSGELFF.

This clonotype was detected ten times or more. The rearrangement joins TRBV7-2 to TRBJ2-7; D gene unclear. V was clipped by 2 bases and J by 0 bases, with 8 bases between them. The CDR3 has 14 amino acids. CDR1 SGHTA and CDR2 FQGNSA come from the germline V gene. The CDR3 sequence: CASSLSLSSYEQYF. The DNA of the CDR3 is TGTGCCAGCAGCTTATCGCTGAGCTCCTACGAGCAGTACTTC. The full variable domain, completed using reference TRBV7-2 and TRBJ2-7, is GAGVSQSPSNKVTEKGKDVELRCDPISGHTALYWYRQSLGQGLEFLIYFQGNSAPDKSGLPSDRFSAERTGGSVSTLTIQRTQQEDSAVYLCASSLSLSSYEQYFGPGTRLTVT.

This clonotype appeared a few times. The rearrangement uses TRBV6-2 or TRBV6-3 and TRBJ2-3, with a tentative D call TRBD2 (5 bases). CDR1 is MNHEY, CDR2 SVGEGT, per germline. The V end lost 0 bases, the J end lost 1 base, and 11 bases lay between the germline ends. The CDR3 contains 16 residues. As DNA, the CDR3 is TGTGCCAGCAGTTACTCGTTGGACGGGGGCACAGATACGCAGTATTTT. Translation gives CASSYSLDGGTDTQYF.

The chain has TRBV19 and TRBJ2-5; 12 nucleotides agree with TRBD1. The CDR3 loop spans 14 amino acids. Germline V gene data show CDR1 as LNHDA and CDR2 as SQIVND (reference sequence). V shed 10 bases, J shed 7 bases, and the junction held 10 bases outside the gene matches. The CDR3 DNA sequence: TGTGCCACAGCCGGGACAGGGGGCGCGGGGACCCAGTACTTC. Amino acids: CATAGTGGAGTQYF.

A note on this clonotype: A much larger clone differs by one base, so this may be a read error. V is TRBV7-2 and J is TRBJ2-7; tentatively, D is TRBD2 (5 bases). The germline gives CDR1 SGHTA, CDR2 FQGNSA. CDR3 length: 14 amino acids. CDR3 protein: CASSLVPSLYELYV. The CDR3 DNA follows: TGTGCCAGCAGCTTAGTTCCTAGCCTCTACGAGCTGTACGTC.

This clonotype was detected ten times or more. V gene TRBV7-8 combines with J gene TRBJ2-1, with 7 bases that match TRBD1. This CDR3 region has 14 residues. Unmatched junction bases numbered 9, after V lost 7 bases and J lost 6 bases. CDR1 SGHVS and CDR2 FQNEAQ come from the germline V gene. CDR3 sequence reads: CASTLRQGSNEQFF. CDR3 nucleotides: TGTGCCAGCACCCTACGACAGGGTTCCAATGAGCAGTTCTTC.

This clonotype has only a few counts. V usage is TRBV27 and J usage is TRBJ1-2; D gene unclear. The V and J ends lost 3 bases and 4 bases respectively, with 12 bases between them. The CDR3 runs 14 residues. In germline, CDR1 is MNHEY, CDR2 SMNVEV (reference sequence). The CDR3 loop is CASSFSQLSYGYTF. Here the CDR3 DNA reads TGTGCCAGCAGTTTCAGCCAGCTATCCTATGGCTACACCTTC.

CDR3 DNA sequence: TGTGCCACCAGCGGAGGCGAGGGGGGGCTCGGACCAGATACGCAGTATTTT. It translates to CATSGGEGGLGPDTQYF. V and J are TRBV15 and TRBJ2-3, with a weak D call TRBD2 (7 bases). Germline CDR1 and CDR2: LNHNV and YYDKDF (reference sequence). Trimming removed 5 bases at V and 4 bases at J, with 22 bases between. The CDR3 totals 17 residues.

To note about this clonotype: This likely comes from a read error, as the CDR3 has no conserved phenylalanine or tryptophan at its end. The rearrangement links TRBV6-5 to TRBJ1-2; a weak D match, TRBD1 (6 bases). This CDR3 is built from 14 residues. Germline assignment: CDR1 MNHEY and CDR2 SVGAGI. Trimming pared 6 bases from V and 3 bases from J, leaving 14 bases between. The CDR3 region is CASSSGQTHYGYTV. CDR3 DNA: TGTGCCAGCAGCTCCGGACAGACTCACTATGGCTACACCGTC.

The gene calls are TRBV19 and TRBJ1-5; 9 bases line up with TRBD1. The CDR3 consists of 15 residues. Germline assignment: CDR1 LNHDA and CDR2 SQIVND (reference sequence). The J segment lost 3 bases and the V segment lost 5 bases, leaving 5 bases of the junction unmatched. The CDR3 loop is CASSPGQGNNQPQHF. DNA of the CDR3: TGTGCCAGTAGTCCCGGACAGGGGAACAATCAGCCCCAGCATTTT.

This clonotype was seen ten or more times. The chain couples TRBV7-8 to TRBJ2-7; TRBD2 matches at 14 bases. J gave up 2 bases and V 2 bases, and 5 bases lay outside the gene matches. CDR1 and CDR2 (germline): SGHVS, FQNEAQ. The CDR3 is 17 amino acids. The chain's CDR3 is CASSLPGLAGATYEQYV. The CDR3 DNA follows: TGTGCCAGCAGCTTACCGGGACTAGCGGGGGCGACCTACGAGCAGTACGTC.

CDR3 nucleotides: TGTGCCAGCACCCGGACAGGGGGGAGCAATCAGCCCCAGCATTTT. Translated: CASTRTGGSNQPQHF. The chain carries TRBV9 and TRBJ1-5, with 10 bases that match TRBD1. The germline gives CDR1 SGDLS, CDR2 YYNGEE. The length of the CDR3 is 15 residues. Trimming at V came to 6 bases and at J to 1 base, leaving 4 bases not matched to a gene.

This clonotype was detected only a few times. The chain has TRBV7-9 and TRBJ1-4, with no clear D. The germline CDR1 and CDR2 sequences are SEHNR and FQNEAQ (reference sequence). V gave up 4 bases and J gave up 4 bases, with 10 bases separating them. The CDR3 is 14 residues long. For the CDR3, the DNA is TGTGCCAGCAGCTCATCAAGAGTTAATGAAAAACTGTTTTTT. The encoded protein is CASSSSRVNEKLFF.

The chain recombines TRBV20-1 with TRBJ2-1; TRBD1 agrees at 7 bases. Germline V lookup: CDR1 DFQATT, CDR2 SNEGSKA (reference sequence). With 2 bases clipped from V and 3 bases from J, the junction kept 13 bases outside the gene matches. CDR3 length equals 17 residues. As DNA, the CDR3 is TGCAGTGCTAGACATATGGGATGGGACAGTGACTACAATGAGCAGTTCTTC. This encodes CSARHMGWDSDYNEQFF.

This clonotype occurred a few times. The chain links TRBV25-1 to TRBJ2-5; 7 bases are a match to TRBD1. The CDR3 consists of 17 residues. The germline gives CDR1 MGHDK, CDR2 SYGVNS. The trim removed 4 bases at V and 0 bases at J, leaving 11 bases unmatched. The chain's CDR3 is CASSVLGQGEYQETQYF. In DNA form, the CDR3 reads TGTGCCAGCAGTGTCCTCGGGCAGGGGGAATACCAAGAGACCCAGTACTTC.

Turning to this clonotype: A read error may account for a junction end that differs from germline. This chain links TRBV5-6 with TRBJ2-6; 11 bases are shared with TRBD1. The germline CDR1 and CDR2 sequences are SGHDT and YYEEEE. This CDR3 spans 19 amino acids. The CDR3 spells CTSSLGGQGDFSGANVLTF. CDR3 sequence (DNA): TGTACCAGCAGCTTGGGGGGACAGGGGGACTTCTCTGGGGCCAACGTCCTGACTTTC.

This clonotype was seen only a few times. CDR3 sequence reads: CASSFPDRGRITDTQYF. The CDR3, as DNA: TGTGCCAGCAGCTTTCCGGACAGGGGGCGCATTACAGATACGCAGTATTTT. The chain joins TRBV7-9 to TRBJ2-3; 11 bases agree with TRBD1. Trimming took 3 bases from V and 3 from J; bases not matched to a gene: 8. Germline CDR1 and CDR2: SEHNR and FQNEAQ (reference sequence). The CDR3 extends over 17 amino acids.